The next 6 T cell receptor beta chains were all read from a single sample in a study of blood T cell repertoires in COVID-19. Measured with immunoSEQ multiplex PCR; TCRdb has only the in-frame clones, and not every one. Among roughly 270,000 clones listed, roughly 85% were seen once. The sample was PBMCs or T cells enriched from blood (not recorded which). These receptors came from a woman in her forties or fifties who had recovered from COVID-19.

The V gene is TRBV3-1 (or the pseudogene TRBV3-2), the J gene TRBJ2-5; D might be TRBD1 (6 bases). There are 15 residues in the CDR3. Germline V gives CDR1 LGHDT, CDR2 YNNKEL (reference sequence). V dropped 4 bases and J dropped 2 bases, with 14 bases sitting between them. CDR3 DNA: TGTGCCAGCAGCCGACGGACAGTCCCACAAGAGACCCAGTACTTC. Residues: CASSRRTVPQETQYF.

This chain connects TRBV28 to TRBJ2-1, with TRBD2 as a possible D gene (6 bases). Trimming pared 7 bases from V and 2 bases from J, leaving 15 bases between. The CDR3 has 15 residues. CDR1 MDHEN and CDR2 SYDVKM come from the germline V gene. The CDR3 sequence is CASTALGGAYNEQFF. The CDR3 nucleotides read TGTGCCAGCACCGCCTTGGGGGGAGCCTACAATGAGCAGTTCTTC.

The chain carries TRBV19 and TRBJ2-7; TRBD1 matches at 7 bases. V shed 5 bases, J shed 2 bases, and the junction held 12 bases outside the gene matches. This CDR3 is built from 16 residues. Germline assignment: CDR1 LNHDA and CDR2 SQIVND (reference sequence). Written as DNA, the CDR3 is TGTGCCAGTAGTCGTCCCGGGACAGCAAAAGCCTACGAGCAGTACTTC. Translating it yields CASSRPGTAKAYEQYF.

CDR3 sequence: CASSQDMTSSGGPRETQYF. As DNA, the CDR3 is TGCGCCAGCAGCCAAGATATGACGAGTAGCGGGGGGCCGCGGGAGACCCAGTACTTC. The V and J genes are TRBV4-1 and TRBJ2-5, with TRBD2 identical over 10 bases. Per germline, CDR1 MGHRA and CDR2 YSYEKL. The CDR3 has 19 residues. Losses at the gene ends were 0 bases for V and 5 bases for J; bases not matched to a gene: 15.

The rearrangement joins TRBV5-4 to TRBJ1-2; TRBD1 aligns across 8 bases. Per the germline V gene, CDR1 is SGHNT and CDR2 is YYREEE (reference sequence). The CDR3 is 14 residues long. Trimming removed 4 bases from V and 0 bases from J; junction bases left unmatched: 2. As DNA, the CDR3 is TGTGCCAGCAGCCCGGGACAGGCTAACTATGGCTACACCTTC. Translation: CASSPGQANYGYTF.

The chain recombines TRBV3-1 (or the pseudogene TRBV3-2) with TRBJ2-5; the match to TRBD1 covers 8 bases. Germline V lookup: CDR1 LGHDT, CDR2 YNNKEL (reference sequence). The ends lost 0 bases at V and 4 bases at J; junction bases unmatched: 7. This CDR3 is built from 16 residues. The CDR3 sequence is CASSQDVAGGRETQYF. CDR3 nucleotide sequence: TGTGCCAGCAGCCAAGATGTGGCAGGGGGCCGAGAGACCCAGTACTTC.